Listed below are T cell receptor beta chains from one sample, sequenced in a study of beta chain features in type 1 diabetes. TCRdb's copy holds only in-frame clones and misses some; the assay was immunoSEQ multiplex PCR. The data hold over 200,000 clones, with roughly a tenth observed a single time. The sample comprised naive CD4+ T cells from blood. Receptor source: a man younger than 45 with type 1 diabetes. The CDR3 runs from the conserved cysteine through the conserved F or W. Each record gives: D gene, J gene, V gene, clone size, CDR3 protein, CDR3 DNA. The D gene is left open where the match is weak. A row's size may be missing; if present it is once, few, many or a size class.

>.|TRBJ2-7|TRBV14|.
CASSQDPGAGGQEQYF
TGTGCCAGCAGCCAAGACCCGGGGGCGGGGGGACAGGAGCAGTACTTC
>.|TRBJ1-1|TRBV18|few
CASSRSDTEAFF
TGTGCCAGCTCCCGTTCGGACACTGAAGCTTTCTTT
>.|TRBJ2-2|TRBV7-2|.
CASSSRLPGELFF
TGTGCCAGCAGCTCGAGGCTTCCCGGGGAGCTGTTTTTT
>.|TRBJ2-5|TRBV29-1|few
CSVEQGSGETQYF
TGCAGCGTTGAACAGGGATCGGGAGAGACCCAGTACTTC
>.|TRBJ1-6|TRBV4-1|few
CASSQFQGRNSPLHF
TGCGCCAGCAGCCAATTTCAGGGCAGAAATTCACCCCTCCACTTT
>TRBD1|TRBJ1-5|TRBV2|few
CASSGTGGRNQPQHF
TGTGCCAGCAGTGGGACAGGGGGCCGCAATCAGCCCCAGCATTTT
>.|TRBJ2-5|TRBV7-2|few
CASSLAAAVQETQYF
TGTGCCAGCAGCTTAGCAGCGGCAGTACAAGAGACCCAGTACTTC
>.|TRBJ2-3|TRBV9|few
CASSVVVQDTQYF
TGTGCCAGCAGCGTAGTAGTTCAAGATACGCAGTATTTT
>TRBD1|TRBJ2-1|TRBV15|few
CATSPDRAGSEQFF
TGTGCCACCAGCCCGGACAGGGCTGGAAGTGAGCAGTTCTTC
>TRBD1|TRBJ2-7|TRBV6-5|few
CASSLNRGFEQYF
TGTGCCAGCAGTTTGAACAGGGGGTTCGAGCAGTACTTC
>.|TRBJ1-1|TRBV29-1|.
CSVGGGLNTEAFF
TGCAGCGTTGGCGGGGGCCTGAACACTGAAGCTTTCTTT
>TRBD2|TRBJ2-3|TRBV6-1|.
CASSAGLAGGTGTDTQYF
TGTGCCAGCAGTGCCGGACTAGCGGGGGGGACAGGCACAGATACGCAGTATTTT
>.|TRBJ1-6|TRBV2|few
CASSPQGPLHF
TGTGCCAGCAGTCCACAGGGCCCACTCCACTTT
>.|TRBJ2-7|TRBV15|.
CATSREAAYEQYF
TGTGCCACCAGCAGAGAAGCCGCCTACGAGCAGTACTTC
>TRBD1|TRBJ2-1|TRBV4-3|.
CASSQEGGTGSGNEQFF
TGCGCCAGCAGCCAAGAAGGGGGGACAGGTTCCGGCAATGAGCAGTTCTTC
>.|TRBJ2-6|TRBV4-1|.
CASSQYLTGSGANVLTF
TGCGCCAGCAGCCAATATTTGACAGGCTCTGGGGCCAACGTCCTGACTTTC
>TRBD1|TRBJ1-2|TRBV5-6|few
CASSDRGIYGYTF
TGTGCCAGCAGCGACAGGGGAATCTATGGCTACACCTTC
>TRBD1|TRBJ2-6|TRBV18|.
CASSPGHRDRMTGANVLTF
TGTGCCAGCTCACCAGGACATAGGGACAGGATGACTGGGGCCAACGTCCTGACTTTC
>TRBD1|TRBJ2-7|TRBV25-1|.
CASSRGTPEQYF
TGTGCCAGCAGCAGGGGGACGCCCGAGCAGTACTTC
>TRBD2|TRBJ2-3|TRBV7-2|.
CASSLQRGITDTQYF
TGTGCCAGCAGCTTACAGCGGGGAATCACAGATACGCAGTATTTT
>.|TRBJ2-1|TRBV5-1|.
CASSLGTSPYNEQFF
TGCGCCAGCAGCCTCGGGACATCCCCCTACAATGAGCAGTTCTTC
>TRBD1|TRBJ1-2|TRBV4-1|.
CASSQGTGDYGYTF
TGCGCCAGCAGCCAAGGCACAGGGGACTATGGCTACACCTTC
>.|TRBJ2-1|TRBV19|.
CASRPGPGLGGEQFF
TGTGCCAGTCGCCCGGGACCAGGATTGGGGGGTGAGCAGTTCTTC
>.|TRBJ1-1|TRBV5-1|.
CASSLAPTALGTEAFF
TGCGCCAGCAGCTTGGCGCCGACAGCTTTGGGCACTGAAGCTTTCTTT
>.|TRBJ2-4|TRBV20-1|few
CSARKLNIQYF
TGCAGTGCTAGAAAGCTCAACATTCAGTACTTC
>.|TRBJ2-2|TRBV11-3|few
CASSLGGANTGELFF
TGTGCCAGCAGCTTAGGCGGCGCGAACACCGGGGAGCTGTTTTTT
>.|TRBJ1-2|TRBV7-9|few
CASSQGSDGLSGYTF
TGTGCCAGCAGCCAGGGATCGGACGGGCTTAGTGGCTACACCTTC
>.|TRBJ2-4|TRBV2|.
CATNRVLAKNIQYF
TGTGCCACCAACCGGGTCCTAGCCAAAAACATTCAGTACTTC
>.|TRBJ1-1|TRBV19|few
CASKRRGNTEAFF
TGTGCCAGTAAACGTAGGGGAAACACTGAAGCTTTCTTT
>.|TRBJ1-5|TRBV19|.
CASSPGGRQPQHF
TGTGCCAGTAGTCCCGGGGGGAGGCAGCCCCAGCATTTT
>.|TRBJ2-6|TRBV9|few
CASTRDNSGANVLTF
TGTGCCAGCACTCGGGACAACTCTGGGGCCAACGTCCTGACTTTC
>TRBD2|TRBJ2-7|TRBV6-5|.
CASSYSGTRGSGEQYF
TGTGCCAGCAGTTACTCCGGGACTAGGGGATCGGGAGAGCAGTACTTC
>.|TRBJ1-6|TRBV11-1|few
CASSSTGVSSPLHF
TGTGCCAGCAGCTCGACAGGAGTCTCGTCACCCCTCCACTTT
>TRBD1|TRBJ1-5|TRBV27|.
CASSRTGRDQPQHF
TGTGCCAGCAGTAGGACAGGGAGGGATCAGCCCCAGCATTTT
>.|TRBJ1-6|TRBV9|.
CASSVVAGGDSPLHF
TGTGCCAGCAGCGTAGTGGCAGGAGGGGATTCACCCCTCCACTTT
>.|TRBJ2-1|TRBV5-4|few
CASSPGGGAEQFF
TGTGCCAGCAGCCCCGGAGGGGGGGCTGAGCAGTTCTTC
>TRBD1|TRBJ1-2|TRBV19|.
CASSVDRDHGYTF
TGTGCCAGTAGCGTGGACAGGGACCACGGCTACACCTTC
>.|TRBJ1-1|TRBV6-6|.
CASGMDSTEAFF
TGTGCCAGCGGGATGGACAGCACTGAAGCTTTCTTT
>TRBD1|TRBJ1-2|TRBV5-1|few
CASSLGQGNYGYTF
TGCGCCAGCAGCTTGGGACAGGGGAACTATGGCTACACCTTC
>TRBD1|TRBJ2-7|TRBV5-1|.
CASSLPGTGIGEQYF
TGCGCCAGCAGCTTGCCAGGGACAGGGATAGGCGAGCAGTACTTC
>.|TRBJ2-5|TRBV5-1|.
CASSFWGSQETQYF
TGCGCCAGCAGCTTCTGGGGCTCCCAAGAGACCCAGTACTTC
>TRBD1|TRBJ2-5|TRBV9|few
CASSVATGVRETQYF
TGTGCCAGCAGCGTCGCCACAGGGGTCAGAGAGACCCAGTACTTC
>TRBD1|TRBJ2-4|TRBV7-9|few
CASSPWTGIAKNIQYF
TGTGCCAGCAGCCCCTGGACAGGAATAGCCAAAAACATTCAGTACTTC
>.|TRBJ2-1|TRBV7-9|few
CASSSGFARVNEQFF
TGTGCCAGCAGTTCCGGCTTCGCGAGGGTCAATGAGCAGTTCTTC
>.|TRBJ2-1|TRBV7-9|few
CASSLAIFGGPAPNEQFF
TGTGCCAGCAGCTTAGCTATATTCGGGGGGCCGGCACCCAATGAGCAGTTCTTC
>.|TRBJ1-1|TRBV6-5|.
CASSVRQKNTEAFF
TGTGCCAGCAGTGTGAGGCAGAAGAACACTGAAGCTTTCTTT
>.|TRBJ1-5|TRBV2|.
CASSVGQSNQPQHF
TGTGCCAGCAGTGTTGGACAGTCAAATCAGCCCCAGCATTTT
>.|TRBJ1-2|TRBV28|few
CASSFAGNGYTF
TGTGCCAGCAGTTTTGCGGGGAATGGCTACACCTTC
>TRBD1|TRBJ1-4|TRBV29-1|.
CSVRTGTGYEKLFF
TGCAGCGTGCGCACCGGGACAGGTTATGAAAAACTGTTTTTT
>.|TRBJ1-1|TRBV4-3|few
CASSLPSGGRSTEAFF
TGCGCCAGCAGCCTTCCGTCTGGAGGGAGGAGCACTGAAGCTTTCTTT
>.|TRBJ2-7|TRBV2|.
CASGGARYNEQYF
TGTGCCAGCGGGGGGGCGCGGTACAACGAGCAGTACTTC
>TRBD2|TRBJ2-1|TRBV28|few
CATATGGLYNEQFF
TGTGCCACCGCTACGGGGGGGCTCTACAATGAGCAGTTCTTC
>.|TRBJ1-1|TRBV30|.
CAWSLQGNTEAFF
TGTGCCTGGAGTTTACAGGGGAACACTGAAGCTTTCTTT
>.|TRBJ1-5|TRBV7-9|few
CASSLNGNSNQPQHF
TGTGCCAGCAGCTTAAACGGGAATAGCAATCAGCCCCAGCATTTT
>.|TRBJ2-7|TRBV5-1|few
CASSLDRAYEQYF
TGCGCCAGCAGCTTGGACAGGGCCTACGAGCAGTACTTC
>TRBD1|TRBJ1-5|TRBV6-6|.
CASSLTGKNQPQHF
TGTGCCAGCAGTCTGACAGGGAAAAATCAGCCCCAGCATTTT